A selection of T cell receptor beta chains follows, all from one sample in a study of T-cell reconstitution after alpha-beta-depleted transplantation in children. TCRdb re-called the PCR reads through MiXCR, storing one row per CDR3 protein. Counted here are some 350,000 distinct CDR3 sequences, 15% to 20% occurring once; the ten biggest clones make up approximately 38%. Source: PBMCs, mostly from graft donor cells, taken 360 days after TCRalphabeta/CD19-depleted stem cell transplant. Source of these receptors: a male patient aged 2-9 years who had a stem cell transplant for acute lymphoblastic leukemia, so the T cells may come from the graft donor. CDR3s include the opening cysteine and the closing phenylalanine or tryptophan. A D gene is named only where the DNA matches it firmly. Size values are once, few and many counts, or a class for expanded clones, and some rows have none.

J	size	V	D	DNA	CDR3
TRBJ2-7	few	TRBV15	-	TGTGCCACCAGCCCTCAGGGAGAATTAGTTTACGAGCAGTACTTC	CATSPQGELVYEQYF
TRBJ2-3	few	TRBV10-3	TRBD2	TGTGCCATCGCTACTGGGGGACTAGACTCGACAGATACGCAGTATTTT	CAIATGGLDSTDTQYF
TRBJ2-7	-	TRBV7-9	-	TGTGCCAGCAGCTTATCAGGGGGGGTCGTCTACGAGCAGTACTTC	CASSLSGGVVYEQYF
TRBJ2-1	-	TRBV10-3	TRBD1	TGTGCCATCCGGACCGGGACAGGGAGTAACAATGAGCAGTTCTTC	CAIRTGTGSNNEQFF
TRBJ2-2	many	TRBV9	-	TGTGCCAGCAGCGTCTCGTCAGGATGGTCCACCGGGGAGCTGTTTTTT	CASSVSSGWSTGELFF
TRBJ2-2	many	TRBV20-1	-	TGCAGTGCTAGAGATAATGGGGAAAGTGCCACCGGGGAGCTGTTTTTT	CSARDNGESATGELFF
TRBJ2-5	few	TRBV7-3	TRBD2	TGTGCCAGCAGCAAATTGGGACTAGCGGGCCAAGAGACCCAGTACTTC	CASSKLGLAGQETQYF
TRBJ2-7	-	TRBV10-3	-	TGTGCCATCAGTGAGTCTAAGCCCTACGAGCAGTACTTC	CAISESKPYEQYF
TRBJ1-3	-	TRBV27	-	TGTGCCAGCAGTTCTACCCACTCTGGAAACACCATATATTTT	CASSSTHSGNTIYF
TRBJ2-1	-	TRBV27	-	TGTGCCAGCAGTTTAGGCCGGGGTAGAACCCCGCAAAACAATGAGCAGTTCTTC	CASSLGRGRTPQNNEQFF
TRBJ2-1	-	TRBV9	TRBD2	TGTGCCAGCAGCGTAGTAGAACTAGCGGGAGGGAACTACAATGAGCAGTTCTTC	CASSVVELAGGNYNEQFF
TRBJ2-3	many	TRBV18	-	TGTGCCAGCTCACGGTCGCGAGATACGCAGTATTTT	CASSRSRDTQYF
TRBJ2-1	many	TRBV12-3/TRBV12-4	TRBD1	TGTGCCAGCAGTGTTAGGACAGGTCCCTACAATGAGCAGTTCTTC	CASSVRTGPYNEQFF
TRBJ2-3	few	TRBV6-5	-	TGTGCCAGCAGTTACGGGGGGACAATTGGGGATACGCAGTATTTT	CASSYGGTIGDTQYF
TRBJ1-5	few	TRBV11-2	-	TGTGCCAGCAGCTTAGACGGACCTTATAGCAATCAGCCCCAGCATTTT	CASSLDGPYSNQPQHF
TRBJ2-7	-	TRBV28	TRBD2	TGTGCCAGCAGTCCCCTGGGTCTAGCGGGAGCCGAGCAGTACTTC	CASSPLGLAGAEQYF
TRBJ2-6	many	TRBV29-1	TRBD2	TGCAGCGTTGAGCGGACTAGCGCTGGGGCCAACGTCCTGACTTTC	CSVERTSAGANVLTF
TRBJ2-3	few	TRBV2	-	TGTGCCAGCAGCCCAGGCGCGCGGGATACGCAGTATTTT	CASSPGARDTQYF
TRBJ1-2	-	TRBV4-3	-	TGCGCCAGCAGCCAAGGAGGGGCTACTAACTATGGCTACACCTTC	CASSQGGATNYGYTF
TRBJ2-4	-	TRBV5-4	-	TGTGCCAGCAGTCAAGGTAGCCTAGCCAAAAACATTCAGTACTTC	CASSQGSLAKNIQYF
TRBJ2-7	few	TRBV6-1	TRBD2	TGTGCCAGCAGACGACTAGCGGGTTCCTACGAGCAGTACTTC	CASRRLAGSYEQYF
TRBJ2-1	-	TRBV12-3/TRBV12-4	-	TGTGCCAGCAGTCCAGAGAACAGGGTCAATGAGCAGTTCTTC	CASSPENRVNEQFF
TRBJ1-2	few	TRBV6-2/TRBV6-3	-	TGTGCCAGCAGTTACGTCGACTATGGCTACACCTTC	CASSYVDYGYTF
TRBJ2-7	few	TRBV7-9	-	TGTGCCAGCAGCCCCACTGCAGGGTGGGAGCAGTACTTC	CASSPTAGWEQYF
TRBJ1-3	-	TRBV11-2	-	TGTGCCAGCCAACACCCCCGCTCTGGAAACACCATATATTTT	CASQHPRSGNTIYF
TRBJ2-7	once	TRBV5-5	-	TGTGCCAGCAGCTACGGACAAATTAACTACGAGCAGTACTTC	CASSYGQINYEQYF